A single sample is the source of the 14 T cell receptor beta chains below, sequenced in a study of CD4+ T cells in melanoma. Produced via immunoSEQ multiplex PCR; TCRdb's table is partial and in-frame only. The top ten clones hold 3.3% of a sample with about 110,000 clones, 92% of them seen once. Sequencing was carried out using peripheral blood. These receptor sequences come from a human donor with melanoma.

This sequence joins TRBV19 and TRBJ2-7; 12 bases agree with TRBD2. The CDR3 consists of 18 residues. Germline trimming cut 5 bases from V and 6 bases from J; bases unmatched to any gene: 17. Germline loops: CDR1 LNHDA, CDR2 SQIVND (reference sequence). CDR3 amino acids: CASSPLAGGPRAGSEQYF. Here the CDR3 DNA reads TGTGCCAGTAGTCCGCTAGCGGGAGGGCCGAGGGCTGGTTCCGAGCAGTACTTC. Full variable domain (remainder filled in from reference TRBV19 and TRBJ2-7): DGGITQSPKYLFRKEGQNVTLSCEQNLNHDAMYWYRQDPGQGLRLIYYSQIVNDFQKGDIAEGYSVSREKKESFPLTVTSAQKNPTAFYLCASSPLAGGPRAGSEQYFGPGTRLTVT.

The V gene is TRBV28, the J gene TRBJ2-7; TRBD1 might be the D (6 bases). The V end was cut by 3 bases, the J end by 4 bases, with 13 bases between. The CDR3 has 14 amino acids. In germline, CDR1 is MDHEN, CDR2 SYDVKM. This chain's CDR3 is CASSLPGQQYEQYF. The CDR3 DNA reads TGTGCCAGCAGTTTGCCGGGACAACAATACGAGCAGTACTTC.

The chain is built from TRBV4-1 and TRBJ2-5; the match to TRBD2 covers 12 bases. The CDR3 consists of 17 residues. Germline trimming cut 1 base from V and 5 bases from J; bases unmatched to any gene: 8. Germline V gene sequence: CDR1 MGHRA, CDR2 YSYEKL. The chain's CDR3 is CASSQGRTSGAGETQYF. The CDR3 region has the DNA TGCGCCAGCAGCCAAGGGCGGACTAGCGGGGCCGGGGAGACCCAGTACTTC.

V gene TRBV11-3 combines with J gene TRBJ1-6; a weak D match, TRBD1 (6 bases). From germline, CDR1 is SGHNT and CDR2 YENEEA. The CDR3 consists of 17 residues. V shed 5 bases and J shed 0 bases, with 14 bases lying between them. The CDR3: CASSPQGYRSYNSPLHF. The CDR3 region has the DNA TGTGCCAGCAGCCCACAGGGATACCGCTCCTATAATTCACCCCTCCACTTT.

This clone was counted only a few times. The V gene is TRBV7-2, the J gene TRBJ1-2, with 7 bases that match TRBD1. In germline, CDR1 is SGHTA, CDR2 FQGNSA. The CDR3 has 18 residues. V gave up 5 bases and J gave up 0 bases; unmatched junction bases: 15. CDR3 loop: CASSPQGGLPLPNYGYTF. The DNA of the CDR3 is TGTGCCAGCAGCCCCCAAGGGGGCCTCCCCCTACCTAACTATGGCTACACCTTC.

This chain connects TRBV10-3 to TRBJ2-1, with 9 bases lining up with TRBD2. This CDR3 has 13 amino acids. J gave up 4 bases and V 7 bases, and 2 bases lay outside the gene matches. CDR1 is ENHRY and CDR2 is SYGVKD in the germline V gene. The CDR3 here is CAITSGAYNEQFF. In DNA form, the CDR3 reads TGTGCCATCACTAGCGGGGCTTACAATGAGCAGTTCTTC.

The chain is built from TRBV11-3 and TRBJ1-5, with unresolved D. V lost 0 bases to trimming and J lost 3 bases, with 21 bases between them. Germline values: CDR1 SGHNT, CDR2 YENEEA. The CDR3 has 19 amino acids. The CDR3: CASSLDPREEKCSNQPQHF. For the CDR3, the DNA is TGTGCCAGCAGCTTAGATCCTCGGGAGGAAAAATGTTCCAATCAGCCCCAGCATTTT.

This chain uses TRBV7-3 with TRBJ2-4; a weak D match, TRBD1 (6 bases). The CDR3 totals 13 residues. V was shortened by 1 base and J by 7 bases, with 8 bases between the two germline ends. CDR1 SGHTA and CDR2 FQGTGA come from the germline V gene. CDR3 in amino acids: CASSLIQGNIQYF. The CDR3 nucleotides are TGTGCCAGCAGCTTAATCCAGGGGAACATTCAGTACTTC.

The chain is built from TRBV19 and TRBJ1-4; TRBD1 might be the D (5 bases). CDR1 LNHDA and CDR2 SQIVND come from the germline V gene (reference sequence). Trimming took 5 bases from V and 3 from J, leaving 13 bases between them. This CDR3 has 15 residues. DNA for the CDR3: TGTGCCAGTAGTTCTTTGACAGCCGCTAATGAAAAACTGTTTTTT. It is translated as CASSSLTAANEKLFF.

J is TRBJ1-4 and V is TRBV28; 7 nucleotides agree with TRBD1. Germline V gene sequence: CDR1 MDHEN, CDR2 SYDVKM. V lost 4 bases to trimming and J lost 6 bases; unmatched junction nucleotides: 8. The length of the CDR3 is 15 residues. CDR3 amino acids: CASSYLQGTDEKLFF. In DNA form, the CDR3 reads TGTGCCAGCAGTTATCTACAGGGGACAGATGAAAAACTGTTTTTT. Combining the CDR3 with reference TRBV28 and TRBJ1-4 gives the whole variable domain DVKVTQSSRYLVKRTGEKVFLECVQDMDHENMFWYRQDPGLGLRLIYFSYDVKMKEKGDIPEGYSVSREKKERFSLILESASTNQTSMYLCASSYLQGTDEKLFFGSGTQLSVL.

DNA for the CDR3: TGTGCCAGCAGCGTAGGGTTTAGGGACTCCAGCACAGATACGCAGTATTTT. This translates into CASSVGFRDSSTDTQYF. This chain joins TRBV9 and TRBJ2-3; the D gene is possibly TRBD2 (6 bases). V was clipped by 0 bases and J by 0 bases, with 14 bases between them. CDR1 is SGDLS, CDR2 YYNGEE, per germline. CDR3 length: 17 amino acids. Together with reference TRBV9 and TRBJ2-3, the CDR3 gives the full variable domain: DSGVTQTPKHLITATGQRVTLRCSPRSGDLSVYWYQQSLDQGLQFLIQYYNGEERAKGNILERFSAQQFPDLHSELNLSSLELGDSALYFCASSVGFRDSSTDTQYFGPGTRLTVL.

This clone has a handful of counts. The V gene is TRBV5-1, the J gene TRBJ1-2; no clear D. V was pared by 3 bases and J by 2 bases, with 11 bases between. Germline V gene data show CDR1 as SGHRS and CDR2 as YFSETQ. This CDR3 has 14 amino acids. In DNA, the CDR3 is TGCGCCAGCAGCTATGAGACACCGAACTATGGCTACACCTTC. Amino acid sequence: CASSYETPNYGYTF.

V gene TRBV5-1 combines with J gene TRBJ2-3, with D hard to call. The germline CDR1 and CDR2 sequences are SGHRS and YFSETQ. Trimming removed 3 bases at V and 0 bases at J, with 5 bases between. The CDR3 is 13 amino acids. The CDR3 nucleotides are TGCGCCAGCAGCTACTCTAGCACAGATACGCAGTATTTT. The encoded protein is CASSYSSTDTQYF.

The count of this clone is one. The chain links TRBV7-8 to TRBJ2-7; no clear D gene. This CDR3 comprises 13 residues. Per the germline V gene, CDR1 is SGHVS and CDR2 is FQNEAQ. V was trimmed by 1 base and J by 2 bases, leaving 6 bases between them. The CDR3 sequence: CASSLVATYEQYF. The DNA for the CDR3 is TGTGCCAGCAGCTTAGTTGCTACCTACGAGCAGTACTTC.